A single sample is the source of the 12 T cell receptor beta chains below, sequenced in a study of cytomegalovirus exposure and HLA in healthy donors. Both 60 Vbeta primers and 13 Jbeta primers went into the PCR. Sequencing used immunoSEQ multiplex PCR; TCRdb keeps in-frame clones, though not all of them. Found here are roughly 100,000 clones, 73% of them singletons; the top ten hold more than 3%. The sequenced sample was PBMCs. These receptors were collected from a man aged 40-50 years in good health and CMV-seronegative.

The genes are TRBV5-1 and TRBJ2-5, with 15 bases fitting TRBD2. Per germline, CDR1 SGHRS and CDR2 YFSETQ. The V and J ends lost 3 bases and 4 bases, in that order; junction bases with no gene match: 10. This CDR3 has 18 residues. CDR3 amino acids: CASSYGTSGGIQGETQYF. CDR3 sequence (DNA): TGCGCCAGCAGCTATGGGACTAGCGGGGGGATCCAGGGAGAGACCCAGTACTTC.

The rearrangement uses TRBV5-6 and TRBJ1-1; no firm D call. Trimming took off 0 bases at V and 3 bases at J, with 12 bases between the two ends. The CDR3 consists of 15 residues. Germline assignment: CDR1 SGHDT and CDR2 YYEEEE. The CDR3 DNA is TGTGCCAGCAGCTTGGGGGTCGGGTCGTACACTGAAGCTTTCTTT. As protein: CASSLGVGSYTEAFF.

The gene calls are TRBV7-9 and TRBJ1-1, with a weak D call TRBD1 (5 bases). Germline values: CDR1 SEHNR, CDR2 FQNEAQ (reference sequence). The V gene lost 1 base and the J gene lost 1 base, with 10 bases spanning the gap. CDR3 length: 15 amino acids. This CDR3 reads CASSLGDRANTEAFF. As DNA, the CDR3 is TGTGCCAGCAGCTTAGGCGACAGAGCGAACACTGAAGCTTTCTTT.

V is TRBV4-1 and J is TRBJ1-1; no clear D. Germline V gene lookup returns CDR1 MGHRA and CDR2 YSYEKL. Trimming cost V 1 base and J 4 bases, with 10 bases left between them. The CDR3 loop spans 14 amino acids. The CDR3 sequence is CASSQVVGVTEAFF. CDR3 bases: TGCGCCAGCAGCCAAGTTGTGGGCGTCACTGAAGCTTTCTTT.

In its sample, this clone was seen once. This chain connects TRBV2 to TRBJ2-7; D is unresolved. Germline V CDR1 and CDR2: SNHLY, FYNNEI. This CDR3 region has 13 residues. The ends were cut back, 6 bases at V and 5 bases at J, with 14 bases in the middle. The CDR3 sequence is CASSLQPRHEQYF. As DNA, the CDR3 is TGTGCCAGCAGCTTACAGCCCCGGCACGAGCAGTACTTC.

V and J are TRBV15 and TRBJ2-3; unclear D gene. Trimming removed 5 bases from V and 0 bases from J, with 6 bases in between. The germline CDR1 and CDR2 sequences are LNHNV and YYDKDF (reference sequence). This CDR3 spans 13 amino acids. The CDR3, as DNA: TGTGCCACCAGCGCCCGGAGCACAGATACGCAGTATTTT. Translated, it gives CATSARSTDTQYF.

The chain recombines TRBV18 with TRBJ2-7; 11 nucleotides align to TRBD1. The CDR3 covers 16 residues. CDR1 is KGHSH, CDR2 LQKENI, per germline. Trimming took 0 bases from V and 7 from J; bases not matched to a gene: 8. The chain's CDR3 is CASSPPSGQGAGEQYF. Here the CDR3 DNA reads TGTGCCAGCTCACCACCATCTGGACAGGGGGCGGGGGAGCAGTACTTC.

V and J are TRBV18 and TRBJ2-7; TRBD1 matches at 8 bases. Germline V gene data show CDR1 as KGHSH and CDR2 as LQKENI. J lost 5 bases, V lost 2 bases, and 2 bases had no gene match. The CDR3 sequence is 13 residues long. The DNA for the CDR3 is TGTGCCAGCTCACCAGACAGGGGACACGAGCAGTACTTC. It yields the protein CASSPDRGHEQYF.

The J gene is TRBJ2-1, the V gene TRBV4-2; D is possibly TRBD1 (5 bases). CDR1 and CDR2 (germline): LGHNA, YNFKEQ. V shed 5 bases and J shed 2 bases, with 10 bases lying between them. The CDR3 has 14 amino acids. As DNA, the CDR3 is TGTGCCAGCAGCTGGGGCCCAACCTACAATGAGCAGTTCTTC. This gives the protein CASSWGPTYNEQFF.

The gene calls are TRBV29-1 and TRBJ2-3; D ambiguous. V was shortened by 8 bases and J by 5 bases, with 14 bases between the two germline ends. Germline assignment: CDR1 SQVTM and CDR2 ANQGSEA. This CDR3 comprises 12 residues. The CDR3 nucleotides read TGCAGCATTGTGGTAGTCCGAGATACGCAGTATTTT. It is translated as CSIVVVRDTQYF.

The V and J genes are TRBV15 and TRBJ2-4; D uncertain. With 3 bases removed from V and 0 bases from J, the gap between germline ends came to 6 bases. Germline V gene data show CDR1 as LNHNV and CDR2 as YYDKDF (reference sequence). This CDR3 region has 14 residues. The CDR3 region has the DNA TGTGCCACCAGCAGTAGTACAGCCAAAAACATTCAGTACTTC. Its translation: CATSSSTAKNIQYF.

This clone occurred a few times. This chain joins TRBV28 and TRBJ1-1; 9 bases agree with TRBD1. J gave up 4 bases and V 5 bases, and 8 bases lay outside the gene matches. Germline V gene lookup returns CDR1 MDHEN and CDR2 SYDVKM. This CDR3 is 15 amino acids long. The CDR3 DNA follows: TGTGCCAGCAGTCCCTGGGGACAGGGTTCCACTGAAGCTTTCTTT. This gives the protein CASSPWGQGSTEAFF.